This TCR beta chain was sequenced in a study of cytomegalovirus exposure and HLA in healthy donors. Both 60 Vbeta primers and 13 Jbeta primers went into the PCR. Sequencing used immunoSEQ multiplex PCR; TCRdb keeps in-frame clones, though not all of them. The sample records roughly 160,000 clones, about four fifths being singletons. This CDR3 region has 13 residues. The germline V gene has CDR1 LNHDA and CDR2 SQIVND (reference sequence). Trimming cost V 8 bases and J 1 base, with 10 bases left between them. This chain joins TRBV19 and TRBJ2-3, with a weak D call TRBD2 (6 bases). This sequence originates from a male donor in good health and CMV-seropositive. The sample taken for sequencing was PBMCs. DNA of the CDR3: TGTGCCAGTGCGGGGCCCGGCACAGATACGCAGTATTTT. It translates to CASAGPGTDTQYF.